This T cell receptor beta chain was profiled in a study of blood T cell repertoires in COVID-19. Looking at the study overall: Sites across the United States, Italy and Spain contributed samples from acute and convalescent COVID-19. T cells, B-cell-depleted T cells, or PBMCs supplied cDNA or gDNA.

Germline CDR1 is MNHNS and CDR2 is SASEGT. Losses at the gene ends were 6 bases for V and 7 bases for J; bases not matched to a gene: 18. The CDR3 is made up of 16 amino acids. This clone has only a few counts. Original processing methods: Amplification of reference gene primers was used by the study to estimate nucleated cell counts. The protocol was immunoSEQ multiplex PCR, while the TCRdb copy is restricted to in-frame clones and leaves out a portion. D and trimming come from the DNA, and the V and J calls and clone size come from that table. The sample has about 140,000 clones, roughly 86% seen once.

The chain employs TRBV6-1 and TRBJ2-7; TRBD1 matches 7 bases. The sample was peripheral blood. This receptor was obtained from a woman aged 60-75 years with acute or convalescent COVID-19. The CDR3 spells CASSEMRNYRGSEQYF. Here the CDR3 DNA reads TGTGCCAGCAGCGAAATGAGGAATTACAGGGGCTCGGAGCAGTACTTC.